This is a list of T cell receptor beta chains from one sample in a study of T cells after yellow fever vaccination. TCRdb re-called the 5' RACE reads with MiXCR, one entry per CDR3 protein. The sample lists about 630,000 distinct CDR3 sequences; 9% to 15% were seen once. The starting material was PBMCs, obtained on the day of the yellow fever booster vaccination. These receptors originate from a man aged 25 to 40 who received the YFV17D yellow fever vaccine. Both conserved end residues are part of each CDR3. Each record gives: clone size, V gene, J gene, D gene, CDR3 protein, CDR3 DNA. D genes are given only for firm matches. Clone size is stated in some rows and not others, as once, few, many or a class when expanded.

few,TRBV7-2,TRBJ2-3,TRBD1,CASSLGIARGLTDTQYF,TGTGCCAGCAGCTTAGGGATCGCTAGGGGGCTCACAGATACGCAGTATTTT
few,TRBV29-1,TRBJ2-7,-,CSVGVAYEQYF,TGCAGCGTAGGGGTCGCCTACGAGCAGTACTTC
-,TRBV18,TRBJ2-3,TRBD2,CASSPIAGSWTDTQYF,TGTGCCAGCTCACCAATAGCGGGATCCTGGACAGATACGCAGTATTTT
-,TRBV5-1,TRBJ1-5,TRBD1,CASSLGPTGLNQPQHF,TGCGCCAGCAGCTTGGGTCCGACAGGGTTGAATCAGCCCCAGCATTTT
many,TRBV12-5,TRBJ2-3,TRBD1,CASRQGSTDTQYF,TGTGCTAGTCGACAGGGGAGCACAGATACGCAGTATTTT
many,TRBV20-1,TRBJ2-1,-,CSASSGRAEQFF,TGCAGTGCTAGCTCGGGCAGGGCGGAGCAGTTCTTC
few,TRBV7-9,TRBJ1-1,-,CASSGWTLIGHTEAFF,TGTGCCAGCAGCGGATGGACATTGATCGGTCACACTGAAGCTTTCTTT
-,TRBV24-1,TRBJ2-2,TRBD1,CATSDIRTGPNTGELFF,TGTGCCACCAGTGATATACGGACAGGACCCAACACCGGGGAGCTGTTTTTT
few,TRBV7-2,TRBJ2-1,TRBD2,CASRLAGGRMNEQFF,TGTGCCAGCAGACTAGCGGGAGGGCGCATGAATGAGCAGTTCTTC
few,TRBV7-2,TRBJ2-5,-,CASSFMGTQYF,TGTGCCAGCAGCTTTATGGGGACCCAGTACTTC
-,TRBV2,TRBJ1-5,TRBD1,CASSDGTGERPQHF,TGTGCCAGCAGTGACGGGACAGGGGAGAGGCCCCAGCATTTT
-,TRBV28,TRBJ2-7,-,CASSLQGSKDEQYF,TGTGCCAGCAGCCTGCAGGGATCCAAAGACGAGCAGTACTTC
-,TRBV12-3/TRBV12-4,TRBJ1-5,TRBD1,CASSPRGQGNQPQHF,TGTGCCAGCAGTCCCCGCGGACAGGGCAATCAGCCCCAGCATTTT
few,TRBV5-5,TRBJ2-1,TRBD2,CASSFSSGRAGDNEQFF,TGTGCCAGCAGCTTTTCTAGCGGGAGGGCCGGAGATAATGAGCAGTTCTTC
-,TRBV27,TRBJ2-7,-,CASRRLGLSYEQYF,TGTGCCAGCAGAAGACTGGGTCTGAGCTACGAGCAGTACTTC
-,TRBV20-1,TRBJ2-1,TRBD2,CSEKAGAFSYNEQFF,TGCAGTGAAAAGGCGGGAGCATTCTCCTACAATGAGCAGTTCTTC
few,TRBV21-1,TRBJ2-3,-,CASEASGDSTDTQYF,TGTGCCAGCGAGGCTAGCGGGGACAGCACAGATACGCAGTATTTT
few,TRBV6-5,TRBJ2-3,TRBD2,CASSYGPRGRDTQYF,TGTGCCAGCAGTTACGGCCCTCGCGGGAGAGATACGCAGTATTTT
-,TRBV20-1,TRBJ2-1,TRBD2,CSASPPTSGTYNEQFF,TGCAGTGCTAGCCCGCCGACTAGCGGGACGTACAATGAGCAGTTCTTC
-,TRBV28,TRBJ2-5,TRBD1,CASSLSATGGKTQYF,TGTGCCAGCAGTTTATCGGCGACAGGGGGAAAGACCCAGTACTTC
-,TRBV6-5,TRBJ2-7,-,CASRSRGSSYEQYF,TGTGCCAGCAGATCTCGAGGGAGCTCCTACGAGCAGTACTTC
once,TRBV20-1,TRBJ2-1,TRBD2,CSAPGQRNRGENNEQFF,TGCAGTGCCCCCGGCCAGAGGAATCGGGGGGAAAACAATGAGCAGTTCTTC
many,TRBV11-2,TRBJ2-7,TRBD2,CASSPIKREGRYEQYF,TGTGCCAGCAGCCCAATAAAGCGGGAGGGCCGTTACGAGCAGTACTTC
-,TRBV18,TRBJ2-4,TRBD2,CASSPVAGRHIQYF,TGTGCCAGCTCACCAGTAGCGGGACGGCACATTCAGTACTTC
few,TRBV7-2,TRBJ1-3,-,CASSLEGTLPGNTIYF,TGTGCCAGCAGCTTGGAGGGAACCCTCCCTGGAAACACCATATATTTT
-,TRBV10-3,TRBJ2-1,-,CAIRESKDNEQFF,TGTGCCATCAGAGAGTCGAAAGACAATGAGCAGTTCTTC
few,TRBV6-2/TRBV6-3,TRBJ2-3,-,CASSYERETQYF,TGTGCCAGCAGTTATGAGCGAGAGACGCAGTATTTT
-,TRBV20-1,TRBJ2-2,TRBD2,CSAHGPGGIGELFF,TGCAGTGCTCACGGTCCGGGGGGAATCGGGGAGCTGTTTTTT
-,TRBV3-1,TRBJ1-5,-,CASSQGQLPGAQHF,TGTGCCAGCAGCCAAGGACAGTTGCCAGGGGCCCAGCATTTT
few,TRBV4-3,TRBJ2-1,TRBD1,CASSHFRTGSRSYNEQFF,TGCGCCAGCAGCCATTTCCGGACAGGGAGCCGCTCCTACAATGAGCAGTTCTTC
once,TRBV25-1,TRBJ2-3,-,CASSTEGTSTDTQYF,TGTGCCAGCAGTACGGAGGGGACTAGCACAGATACGCAGTATTTT
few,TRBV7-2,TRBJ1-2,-,CASSLSGNDGYTF,TGTGCCAGCAGCTTATCAGGGAATGATGGCTACACCTTC
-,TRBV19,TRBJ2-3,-,CASSSGSGTDTQYF,TGTGCCAGTAGTTCTGGGAGCGGCACAGATACGCAGTATTTT
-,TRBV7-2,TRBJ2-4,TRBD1,CASSSRQGKNIQYF,TGTGCCAGCAGCTCCCGACAGGGCAAAAACATTCAGTACTTC
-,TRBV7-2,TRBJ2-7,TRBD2,CASSLGSGRTSPEQYF,TGTGCCAGCAGCTTAGGATCGGGGCGGACTAGCCCCGAGCAGTACTTC
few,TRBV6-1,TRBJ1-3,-,CASYANSGNTIYF,TGTGCCAGCTACGCCAACTCTGGAAACACCATATATTTT
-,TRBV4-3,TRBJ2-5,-,CASSQDRDTQETQYF,TGCGCCAGCAGCCAAGACCGGGACACACAAGAGACCCAGTACTTC
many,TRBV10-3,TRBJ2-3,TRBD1,CANQGAGTDTQYF,TGTGCCAACCAGGGGGCCGGCACAGATACGCAGTATTTT
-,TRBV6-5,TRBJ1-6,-,CASSYRGGGPLHF,TGTGCCAGCAGTTATAGGGGGGGAGGGCCCCTCCACTTT
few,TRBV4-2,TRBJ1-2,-,CASSPRTDGDGYTF,TGTGCCAGCAGCCCCCGGACAGATGGAGATGGCTACACCTTC
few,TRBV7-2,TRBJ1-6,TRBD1,CASQGQRSYNSPLHF,TGTGCCTCTCAGGGACAGCGCTCCTATAATTCACCCCTCCACTTT
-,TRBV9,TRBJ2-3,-,CASSVASALGADTQYF,TGTGCCAGCAGCGTAGCTTCCGCTCTTGGTGCAGATACGCAGTATTTT
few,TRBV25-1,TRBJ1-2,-,CASSEFSRPGGYTF,TGTGCCAGCAGTGAATTTAGCCGGCCGGGGGGCTACACCTTC
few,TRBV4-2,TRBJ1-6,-,CASNPRGDYNSPLHF,TGTGCCAGCAACCCCCGGGGGGACTACAATTCACCCCTCCACTTT
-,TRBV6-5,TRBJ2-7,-,CASSSGLRDEQYF,TGTGCCAGCAGTTCTGGTCTTCGTGACGAGCAGTACTTC
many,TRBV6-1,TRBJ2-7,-,CASTPGQGWGEQYF,TGTGCCAGCACCCCCGGGCAGGGCTGGGGCGAGCAGTACTTC
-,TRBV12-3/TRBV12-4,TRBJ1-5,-,CASSFSGGQPQHF,TGTGCCAGCAGTTTTTCTGGGGGGCAGCCCCAGCATTTT
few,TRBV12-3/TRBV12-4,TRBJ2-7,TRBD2,CASSLALGLAGVEQYF,TGTGCCAGCAGTTTAGCACTGGGACTAGCGGGAGTCGAGCAGTACTTC
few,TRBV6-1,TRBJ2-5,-,CASSENPERETQYF,TGTGCCAGCAGTGAAAACCCGGAGCGAGAGACCCAGTACTTC
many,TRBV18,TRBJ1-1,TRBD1,CASSTGVFTEAFF,TGTGCCAGCTCAACAGGGGTTTTCACTGAAGCTTTCTTT
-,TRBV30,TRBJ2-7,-,CAWRKGLPYEQYF,TGTGCCTGGAGGAAAGGACTACCCTACGAGCAGTACTTC
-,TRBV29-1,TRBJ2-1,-,CSVDSSVTRNEQFF,TGCAGCGTTGACAGTAGCGTAACAAGGAATGAGCAGTTCTTC
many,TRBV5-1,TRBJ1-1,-,CASSLGSVTEAFF,TGCGCCAGCAGCTTGGGCTCAGTTACTGAAGCTTTCTTT
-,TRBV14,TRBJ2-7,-,CASSLTGAGIYEQYF,TGTGCCAGCAGCCTCACGGGGGCGGGGATATACGAGCAGTACTTC